This T cell receptor (beta chain) was observed in a study of T cells in Graves' hyperthyroidism and ophthalmopathy. V was clipped by 7 bases and J by 5 bases; unmatched bases: 10. The CDR3 has 15 residues. Per the germline V gene, CDR1 is MNHNS and CDR2 is SASEGT. There were TCR beta CDR3 regions amplified from RNA transcripts. First-round RT-PCR of the TCR CDR3 relied on the HTBI primer set. Using its own MiXCR run on the multiplex PCR reads, TCRdb lists one record per CDR3 protein. The table shows 640,000 or so distinct CDR3 sequences, with 14% to 15% occurring only once. The chain couples TRBV6-1 to TRBJ2-5, with 10 bases matching TRBD1. The specimen sequenced was blood. This clonotype was sampled from a woman aged 40 to 50 with Graves' ophthalmopathy. The CDR3 bases are TGTGCCAGCACCGAGGGACAGGGGAGCAAGGAGACCCAGTACTTC. It encodes CASTEGQGSKETQYF.